Below are 17 T cell receptor beta chains sequenced from a single sample in a study of blood T cell repertoires in COVID-19 (TCRdb year 2020). Library generation was performed with the immunoSEQ multiplex PCR assay. Entries here come from immuneACCESS through TCRdb and include only in-frame sequences with V and J called. Some clones fail to appear in such tables; in the studies checked, an unresolved V gene covers under half of the shortfall, and the cause of the remainder is unknown. The table for this sample lists about 150,000 clones; about 88% of them were counted only once. Jointly, the top ten make up approximately 2.3% of the sample. The sequencing input was peripheral blood. The receptors were sampled from a woman between 65 and 79 years old with acute or convalescent COVID-19.

Written as DNA, the CDR3 is TGTGCCAGCTCCCCCACCTCACAGGGTCGCCAGCCCCAGCATTTT. The encoded protein is CASSPTSQGRQPQHF. The V and J genes are TRBV18 and TRBJ1-5; a possible D gene is TRBD1 (6 bases). The CDR3 covers 15 residues. Germline CDR1 and CDR2: KGHSH and LQKENI. Trimming removed 6 bases at V and 7 bases at J, with 19 bases between.

The chain links TRBV5-1 to TRBJ1-6; D is uncertain. CDR1 and CDR2 (germline): SGHRS, YFSETQ. V dropped 4 bases and J dropped 7 bases, with 12 bases sitting between them. The CDR3 contains 14 residues. DNA of the CDR3: TGCGCCAGCAGCAAGAGGGAAGGAAATTCACCCCTCCACTTT. Encoded protein: CASSKREGNSPLHF.

The gene calls are TRBV5-5 and TRBJ2-7; 8 bases fit TRBD1. Germline CDR1 reads SGHKS; CDR2 reads YYEKEE (reference sequence). The V segment lost 2 bases and the J segment 4 bases; nucleotides outside the gene matches: 8. The CDR3 extends over 15 amino acids. Written as DNA, the CDR3 is TGTGCCAGCAGCTTAAGCGACAGGGGCGGGTACGAGCAGTACTTC. Translation: CASSLSDRGGYEQYF.

The rearrangement uses TRBV7-4 and TRBJ2-1; a weak D match, TRBD2 (5 bases). This CDR3 comprises 12 residues. Trimming shortened V by 9 bases and J by 14 bases, and 20 bases separated the two germline ends. Per the germline V gene, CDR1 is SGHVT and CDR2 is SQSDAQ. In nucleotides, the CDR3 is TGTGCCAGGGAGAGGCAAGCGGACTCTAAGTTCTTC. Its protein product is CARERQADSKFF.

This chain links TRBV6-4 with TRBJ2-7; D might be TRBD1 (5 bases). This CDR3 is 14 amino acids long. The germline gives CDR1 MRHNA, CDR2 SNTAGT. Trimming shortened V by 2 bases and J by 4 bases, and 12 bases separated the two germline ends. This CDR3 reads CASSDPGQKYEQYV. As DNA, the CDR3 is TGTGCCAGCAGTGACCCCGGACAAAAATACGAGCAGTACGTC.

The chain joins TRBV3-1 (or the pseudogene TRBV3-2) to TRBJ2-5; TRBD2 is a possible D gene (6 bases). The CDR3 covers 15 residues. Germline V gene lookup returns CDR1 LGHDT and CDR2 YNNKEL (reference sequence). The V end was cut by 3 bases, the J end by 5 bases, with 16 bases between. The CDR3: CASSHLRGGGETQYF. The CDR3 DNA follows: TGTGCCAGCAGCCACCTCCGGGGAGGTGGGGAGACCCAGTACTTC.

The chain uses TRBV4-1 and TRBJ2-1, with 11 bases fitting TRBD2. Germline assignment: CDR1 MGHRA and CDR2 YSYEKL. After removal of 1 base from V and 5 bases from J, the junction contained 4 bases not matched to a gene. The CDR3 runs to 16 residues. CDR3 residues: CASSQAPSGGNNEQFF. CDR3 nucleotide sequence: TGCGCCAGCAGCCAAGCCCCTAGCGGGGGGAACAATGAGCAGTTCTTC.

This clone was counted only a few times. J is TRBJ1-4 and V is TRBV29-1; unclear D gene. Between the trimmed V and J ends, which lost 6 bases and 6 bases, there was a span of 14 bases. This CDR3 spans 13 amino acids. CDR1 is SQVTM, CDR2 ANQGSEA, per germline. CDR3 amino acids: CSVLRGLDEKLFF. In DNA form, the CDR3 reads TGCAGCGTCCTCCGCGGTCTCGATGAAAAACTGTTTTTT.

This clone appeared a single time. The chain links TRBV18 to TRBJ2-7, with no clear D. The CDR3 is 13 amino acids. The germline V and J ends were trimmed by 1 base and 5 bases, with 9 bases remaining between them. Germline CDR1 is KGHSH and CDR2 is LQKENI. CDR3 in amino acids: CASSPLRSNEQYF. The CDR3 nucleotides read TGTGCCAGCTCACCACTGAGGTCAAACGAGCAGTACTTC.

This clone was seen more than once but under ten times. The chain couples TRBV4-1 to TRBJ2-1, with 13 bases that match TRBD2. V was pared by 3 bases and J by 4 bases, with 9 bases of the junction left unmatched. The germline V gene has CDR1 MGHRA and CDR2 YSYEKL. The CDR3 totals 18 residues. CDR3 residues: CASSQRPPGLAGYNEQFF. Written as DNA, the CDR3 is TGCGCCAGCAGCCAGAGGCCCCCGGGACTAGCGGGGTACAATGAGCAGTTCTTC.

The rearrangement links TRBV7-9 to TRBJ2-2; weak D call: TRBD1 (5 bases). The CDR3 length is 17 residues. V lost 2 bases and J lost 2, with 15 bases in between. CDR1 is SEHNR, CDR2 FQNEAQ, per germline (reference sequence). The CDR3 spells CASSLTRTFSNTGELFF. The CDR3 nucleotides are TGTGCCAGCAGCTTAACCCGGACATTTTCCAACACCGGGGAGCTGTTTTTT. Using reference TRBV7-9 and TRBJ2-2 for the parts outside the CDR3, the full variable domain is DTGVSQNPRHKITKRGQNVTFRCDPISEHNRLYWYRQTLGQGPEFLTYFQNEAQLEKSRLLSDRFSAERPKGSFSTLEIQRTEQGDSAMYLCASSLTRTFSNTGELFFGEGSRLTVL.

The chain combines TRBV19 with TRBJ1-2; TRBD1 matches 7 bases. The CDR3 loop spans 15 amino acids. With V trimmed by 3 bases and J by 7 bases, 11 bases remained unmatched. CDR1 is LNHDA, CDR2 SQIVND, per germline (reference sequence). The CDR3 reads CASSIIEQGIGGYTF. As DNA, the CDR3 is TGTGCCAGTAGTATCATAGAACAGGGGATCGGTGGCTACACCTTC.

The chain links TRBV7-6 to TRBJ2-1; TRBD1 might be the D (7 bases). Germline lookup yields CDR1 SGHVS and CDR2 FNYEAQ. V lost 5 bases and J lost 4, with 18 bases in between. The CDR3 consists of 16 residues. The CDR3 is CASSLQGGGNYNEQFF. Written as DNA, the CDR3 is TGTGCCAGCAGCCTACAAGGAGGGGGCAATTACAATGAGCAGTTCTTC.

This chain uses TRBV4-1 with TRBJ1-4; perhaps TRBD1 as D (5 bases). V was trimmed by 6 bases and J by 4 bases, leaving 12 bases between them. There are 14 residues in the CDR3. Germline-derived CDR1 and CDR2 are MGHRA and YSYEKL. The CDR3 coding sequence is TGCGCCAGCAGGCAATGGGGGGGTAATGAAAAACTGTTTTTT. It specifies CASRQWGGNEKLFF.

The J gene is TRBJ2-7, the V gene TRBV12-3 or TRBV12-4; no clear D gene. Trimming removed 2 bases at V and 2 bases at J, with 7 bases between. The CDR3 loop spans 13 amino acids. CDR3: CASSLHTTYEQYV. In DNA form, the CDR3 reads TGTGCCAGCAGTTTACACACGACCTACGAGCAGTACGTC.

V and J are TRBV5-5 and TRBJ2-3, with 12 bases aligning to TRBD2. This CDR3 is 18 amino acids long. Per germline, CDR1 SGHKS and CDR2 YYEKEE (reference sequence). Trimming removed 4 bases from V and 0 bases from J; junction bases left unmatched: 9. The CDR3 reads CASSRTSGGLLSTDTQYF. Here the CDR3 DNA reads TGTGCCAGCAGCCGTACTAGCGGGGGGCTCCTTAGCACAGATACGCAGTATTTT.

The chain recombines TRBV18 with TRBJ2-3, with 9 bases lining up with TRBD2. With V trimmed by 6 bases and J by 0 bases, 4 bases remained unmatched. The V gene's germline CDR1 is KGHSH and CDR2 LQKENI. This CDR3 region has 15 residues. The CDR3 spells CASSSGGISTDTQYF. The CDR3 DNA is TGTGCCAGCTCCAGCGGGGGGATCAGCACAGATACGCAGTATTTT. Complete variable domain (other parts from reference TRBV18 and TRBJ2-3): NAGVMQNPRHLVRRRGQEARLRCSPMKGHSHVYWYRQLPEEGLKFMVYLQKENIIDESGMPKERFSAEFPKEGPSILRIQQVVRGDSAAYFCASSSGGISTDTQYFGPGTRLTVL.